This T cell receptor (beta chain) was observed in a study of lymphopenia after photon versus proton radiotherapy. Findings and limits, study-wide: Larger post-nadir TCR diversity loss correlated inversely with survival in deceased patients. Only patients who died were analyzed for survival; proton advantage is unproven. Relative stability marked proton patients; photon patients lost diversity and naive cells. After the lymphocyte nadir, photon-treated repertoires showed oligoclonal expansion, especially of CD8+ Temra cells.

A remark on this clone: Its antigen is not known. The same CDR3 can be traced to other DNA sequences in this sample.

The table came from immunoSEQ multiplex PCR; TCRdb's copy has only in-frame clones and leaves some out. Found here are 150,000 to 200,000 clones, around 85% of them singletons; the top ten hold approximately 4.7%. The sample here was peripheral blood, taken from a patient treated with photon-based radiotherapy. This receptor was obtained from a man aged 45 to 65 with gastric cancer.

CDR3 nucleotide sequence: TGCAGTGCTTCACTAGCGCGGGAGCAGTACTTC. This codes for CSASLAREQYF. The chain employs TRBV20-1 and TRBJ2-7; 7 positions agree with TRBD2. Germline V CDR1 and CDR2: DFQATT, SNEGSKA (reference sequence). The ends lost 5 bases at V and 7 bases at J; junction bases unmatched: 5. This CDR3 has 11 residues.